This T cell receptor beta chain was observed in a study of cytomegalovirus exposure and HLA in healthy donors. Looking at the study overall: Per a later analysis, the approximately 690 first-cohort and under 150 validation repertoires shared one platform. Study-wide findings and caveats: Researchers counted about 150 TCR beta chains as cytomegalovirus-associated. Reportedly, cytomegalovirus status was diagnosed with high sensitivity and specificity.

Details on this clone: What it binds is unknown.

Sequencing used immunoSEQ multiplex PCR; TCRdb keeps in-frame clones, though not all of them. The sample shows hundreds of thousands of clones, roughly 83% of them seen only once. In germline, CDR1 is SNHLY, CDR2 FYNNEI. There are 15 residues in the CDR3. The trim removed 7 bases at V and 5 bases at J, leaving 10 bases unmatched. This clonotype was sampled from a woman under 30 in good health and CMV-seronegative. This chain uses TRBV2 with TRBJ2-5, with 10 bases that match TRBD2. Sequencing was done on a sample of PBMCs. The DNA for the CDR3 is TGTGCCAGCATCAAAGCGGGGGGGCCGGGGGAGACCCAGTACTTC. Its protein product is CASIKAGGPGETQYF.